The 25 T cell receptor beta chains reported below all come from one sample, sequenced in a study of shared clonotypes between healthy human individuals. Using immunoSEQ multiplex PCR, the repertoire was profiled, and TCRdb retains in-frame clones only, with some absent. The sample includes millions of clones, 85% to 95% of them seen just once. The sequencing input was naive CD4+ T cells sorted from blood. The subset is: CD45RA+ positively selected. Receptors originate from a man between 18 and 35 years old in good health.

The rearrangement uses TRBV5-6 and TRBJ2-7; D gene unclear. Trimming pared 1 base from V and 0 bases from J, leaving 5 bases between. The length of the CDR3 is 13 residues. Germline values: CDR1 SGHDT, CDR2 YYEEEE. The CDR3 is CASSLWFSYEQYF. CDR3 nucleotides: TGTGCCAGCAGCTTGTGGTTCTCCTACGAGCAGTACTTC.

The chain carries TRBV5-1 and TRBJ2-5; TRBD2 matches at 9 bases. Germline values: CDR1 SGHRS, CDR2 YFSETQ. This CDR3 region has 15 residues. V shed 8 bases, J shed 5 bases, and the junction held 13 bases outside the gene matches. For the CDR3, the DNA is TGCGCCAGTGGCCCGGGGCGGGAGGGCCCGGAGACCCAGTACTTC. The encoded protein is CASGPGREGPETQYF.

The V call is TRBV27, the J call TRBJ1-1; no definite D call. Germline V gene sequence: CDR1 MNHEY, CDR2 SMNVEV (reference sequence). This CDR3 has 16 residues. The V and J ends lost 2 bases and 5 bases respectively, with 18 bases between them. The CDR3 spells CASSLTGLSSMTEAFF. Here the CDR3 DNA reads TGTGCCAGCAGTTTAACTGGGCTGAGCTCTATGACTGAAGCTTTCTTT.

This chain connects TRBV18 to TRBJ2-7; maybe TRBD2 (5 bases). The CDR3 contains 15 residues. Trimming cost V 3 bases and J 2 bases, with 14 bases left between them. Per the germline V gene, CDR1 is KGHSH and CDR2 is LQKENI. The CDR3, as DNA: TGTGCCAGCTCACCCGAAAGCGGAGGAACCTACGAGCAGTACTTC. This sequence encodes CASSPESGGTYEQYF.

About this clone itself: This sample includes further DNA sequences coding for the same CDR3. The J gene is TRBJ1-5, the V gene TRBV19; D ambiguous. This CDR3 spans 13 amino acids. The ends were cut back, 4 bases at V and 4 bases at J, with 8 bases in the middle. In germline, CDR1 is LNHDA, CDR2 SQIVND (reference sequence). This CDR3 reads CASSTLQNQPQHF. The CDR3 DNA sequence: TGTGCCAGTAGTACCCTTCAGAATCAGCCCCAGCATTTT.

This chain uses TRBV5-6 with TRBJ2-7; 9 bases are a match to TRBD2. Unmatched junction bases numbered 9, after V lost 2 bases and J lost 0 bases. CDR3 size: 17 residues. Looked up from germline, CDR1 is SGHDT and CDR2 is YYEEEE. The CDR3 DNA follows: TGTGCCAGCAGCTTCCCGGGTAGCGGGGGTCCCTCCTACGAGCAGTACTTC. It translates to CASSFPGSGGPSYEQYF.

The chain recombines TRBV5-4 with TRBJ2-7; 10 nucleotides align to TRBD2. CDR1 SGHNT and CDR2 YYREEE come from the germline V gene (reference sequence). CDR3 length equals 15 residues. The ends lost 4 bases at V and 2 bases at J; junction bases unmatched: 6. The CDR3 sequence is CASSRVGTSAYEQYF. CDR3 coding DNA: TGTGCCAGCAGCCGAGTGGGGACTAGCGCCTACGAGCAGTACTTC.

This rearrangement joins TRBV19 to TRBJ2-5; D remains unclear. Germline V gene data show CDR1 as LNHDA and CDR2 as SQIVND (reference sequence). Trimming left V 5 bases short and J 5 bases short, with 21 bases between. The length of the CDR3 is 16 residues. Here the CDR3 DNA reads TGTGCCAGTAGTCAGTCGTTGATGGCCGCCGTTGAGACCCAGTACTTC. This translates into CASSQSLMAAVETQYF.

The CDR3 DNA is TGTGCCGCCCGTTTAGGGGGGGCTACCGGGGAGCTGTTTTTT. Translation gives CAARLGGATGELFF. The genes are TRBV10-3 and TRBJ2-2, with a possible D match to TRBD2 (7 bases). Germline values: CDR1 ENHRY, CDR2 SYGVKD. Trimming cost V 11 bases and J 5 bases, with 18 bases left between them. The CDR3 consists of 14 residues.

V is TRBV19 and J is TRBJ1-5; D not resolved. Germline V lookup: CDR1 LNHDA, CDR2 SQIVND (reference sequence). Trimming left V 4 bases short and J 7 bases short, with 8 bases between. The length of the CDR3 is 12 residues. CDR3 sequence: CASSKEGQPQHF. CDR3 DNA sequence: TGTGCCAGTAGTAAGGAAGGGCAGCCCCAGCATTTT.

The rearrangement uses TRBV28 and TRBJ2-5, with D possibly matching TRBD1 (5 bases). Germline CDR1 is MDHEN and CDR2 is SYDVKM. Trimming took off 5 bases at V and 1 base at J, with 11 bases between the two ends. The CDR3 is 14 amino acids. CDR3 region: CASSRTKTQETQYF. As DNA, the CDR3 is TGTGCCAGCAGTAGGACAAAGACCCAAGAGACCCAGTACTTC.

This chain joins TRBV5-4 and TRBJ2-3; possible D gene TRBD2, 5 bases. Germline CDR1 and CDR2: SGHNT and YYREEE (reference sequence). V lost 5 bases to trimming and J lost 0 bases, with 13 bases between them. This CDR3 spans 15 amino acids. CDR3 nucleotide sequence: TGTGCCAGCAGTCCGGGGTCGCAGAGCACAGATACGCAGTATTTT. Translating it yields CASSPGSQSTDTQYF.

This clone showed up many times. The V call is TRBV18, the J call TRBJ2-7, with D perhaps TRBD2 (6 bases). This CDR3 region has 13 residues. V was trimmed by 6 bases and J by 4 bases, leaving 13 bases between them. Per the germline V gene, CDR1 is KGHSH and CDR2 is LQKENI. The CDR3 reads CASSAGRPYEQYF. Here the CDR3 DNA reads TGTGCCAGCTCGGCGGGACGGCCGTACGAGCAGTACTTC.

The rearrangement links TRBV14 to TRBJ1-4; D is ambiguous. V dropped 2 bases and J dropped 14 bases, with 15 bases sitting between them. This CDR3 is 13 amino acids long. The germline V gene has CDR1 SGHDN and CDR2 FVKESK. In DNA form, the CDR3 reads TGTGCCAGCAGCCAACACAGCTCGATGGGGCTGTTTTTT. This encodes CASSQHSSMGLFF. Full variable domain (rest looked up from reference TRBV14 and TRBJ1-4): EAGVTQFPSHSVIEKGQTVTLRCDPISGHDNLYWYRRVMGKEIKFLLHFVKESKQDESGMPNNRFLAERTGGTYSTLKVQPAELEDSGVYFCASSQHSSMGLFFGSGTQLSVL.

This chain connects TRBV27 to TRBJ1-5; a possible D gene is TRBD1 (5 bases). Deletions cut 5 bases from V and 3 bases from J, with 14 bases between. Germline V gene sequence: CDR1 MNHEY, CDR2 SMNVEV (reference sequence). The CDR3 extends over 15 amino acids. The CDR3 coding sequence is TGTGCCAGCAGTCCCCACCGGGACCACAATCAGCCCCAGCATTTT. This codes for CASSPHRDHNQPQHF.

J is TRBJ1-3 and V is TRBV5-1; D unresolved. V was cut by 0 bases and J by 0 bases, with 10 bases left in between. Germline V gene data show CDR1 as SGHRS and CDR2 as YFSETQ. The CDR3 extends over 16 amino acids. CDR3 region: CASSLGHGISGNTIYF. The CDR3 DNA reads TGCGCCAGCAGCTTGGGTCACGGGATCTCTGGAAACACCATATATTTT.

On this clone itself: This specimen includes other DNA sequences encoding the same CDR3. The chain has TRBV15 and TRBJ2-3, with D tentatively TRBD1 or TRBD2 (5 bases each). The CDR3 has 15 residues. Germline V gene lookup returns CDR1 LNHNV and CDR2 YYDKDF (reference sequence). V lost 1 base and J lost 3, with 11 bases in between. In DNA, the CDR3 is TGTGCCACCAGCAGAGCCGGGACGGCGACAGATACGCAGTATTTT. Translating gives CATSRAGTATDTQYF.

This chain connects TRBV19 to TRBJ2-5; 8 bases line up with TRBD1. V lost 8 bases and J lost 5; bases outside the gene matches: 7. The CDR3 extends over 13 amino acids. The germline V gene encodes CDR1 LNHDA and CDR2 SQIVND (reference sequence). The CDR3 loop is CASAGGLQETQYF. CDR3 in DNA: TGTGCCAGTGCAGGGGGCTTACAGGAGACCCAGTACTTC.

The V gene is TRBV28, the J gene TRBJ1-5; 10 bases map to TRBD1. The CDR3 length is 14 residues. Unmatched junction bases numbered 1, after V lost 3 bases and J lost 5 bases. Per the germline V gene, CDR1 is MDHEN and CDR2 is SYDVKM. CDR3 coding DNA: TGTGCCAGCAGTTTCGACAGGGGGCATCAGCCCCAGCATTTT. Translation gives CASSFDRGHQPQHF.

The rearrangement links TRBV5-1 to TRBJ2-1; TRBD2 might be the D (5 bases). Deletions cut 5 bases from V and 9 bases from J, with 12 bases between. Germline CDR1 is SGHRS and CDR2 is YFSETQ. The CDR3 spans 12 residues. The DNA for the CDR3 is TGCGCCAGCAGTCCCACTGAGGGTGAGCAGTTCTTC. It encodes CASSPTEGEQFF. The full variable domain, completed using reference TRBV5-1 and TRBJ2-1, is KAGVTQTPRYLIKTRGQQVTLSCSPISGHRSVSWYQQTPGQGLQFLFEYFSETQRNKGNFPGRFSGRQFSNSRSEMNVSTLELGDSALYLCASSPTEGEQFFGPGTRLTVL.

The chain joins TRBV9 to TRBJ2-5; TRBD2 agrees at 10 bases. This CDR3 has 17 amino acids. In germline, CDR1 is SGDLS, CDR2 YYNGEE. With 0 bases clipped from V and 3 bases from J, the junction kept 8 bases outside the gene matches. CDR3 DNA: TGTGCCAGCAGCGTAGGGCTAGCGGGGGCCGTAGAAGAGACCCAGTACTTC. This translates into CASSVGLAGAVEETQYF.

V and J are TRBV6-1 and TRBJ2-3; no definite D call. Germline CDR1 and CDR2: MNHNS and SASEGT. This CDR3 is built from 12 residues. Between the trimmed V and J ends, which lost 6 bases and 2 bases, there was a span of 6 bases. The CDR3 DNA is TGTGCCAGCAGGAGCCTCACAGATACGCAGTATTTT. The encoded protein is CASRSLTDTQYF.

CDR3 nucleotides: TGTGCCAGCAGTTCACCAACAGGGCCCTACGAGCAGTACTTC. Translation: CASSSPTGPYEQYF. V is TRBV6-5 and J is TRBJ2-7, with D perhaps TRBD1 (6 bases). V gave up 4 bases and J gave up 2 bases, with 12 bases separating them. Germline CDR1 MNHEY, CDR2 SVGAGI. This CDR3 has 14 residues.

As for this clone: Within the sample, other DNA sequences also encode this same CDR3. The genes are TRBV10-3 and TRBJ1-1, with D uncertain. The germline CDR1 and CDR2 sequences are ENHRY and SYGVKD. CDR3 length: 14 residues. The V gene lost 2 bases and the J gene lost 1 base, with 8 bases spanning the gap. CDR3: CAISERTENTEAFF. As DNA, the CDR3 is TGTGCCATCAGTGAGAGGACGGAGAACACTGAAGCTTTCTTT.

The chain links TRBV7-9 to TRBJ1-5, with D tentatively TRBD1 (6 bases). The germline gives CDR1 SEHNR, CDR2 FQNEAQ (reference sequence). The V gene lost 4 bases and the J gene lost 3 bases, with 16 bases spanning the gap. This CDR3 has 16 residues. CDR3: CASSSDRWGDNQPQHF. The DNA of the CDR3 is TGTGCCAGCAGCTCAGACAGGTGGGGGGACAATCAGCCCCAGCATTTT.